Included here is one T cell receptor beta chain sequence, with context. The sample comes from a study of blood T cell repertoires in COVID-19. J was trimmed by 0 bases and V by 4 bases; bases with no gene match: 5. This CDR3 has 16 amino acids. Germline V gives CDR1 ENHRY, CDR2 SYGVKD. Sequenced by immunoSEQ multiplex PCR; TCRdb stores in-frame clones only, minus some. This sample yields tens of thousands of clones, of which 65% to 85% are seen a single time; about 10% belongs to the top ten. This sequence originates from a man younger than 40 with COVID-19, enrolled during active disease. Input material: peripheral blood. The chain recombines TRBV10-3 with TRBJ1-2; 10 bases align to TRBD1. CDR3 bases: TGTGCCATCAGTGGGGGACAGGGGAATGCTAACTATGGCTACACCTTC. Its protein is CAISGGQGNANYGYTF.